A selection of T cell receptor beta chains follows, all from one sample in a study of beta chain features in type 1 diabetes. Generated by immunoSEQ multiplex PCR, the TCRdb table keeps only in-frame clones and is missing some. Here the sample spans 120,000 to 150,000 clones, around 51% being singletons. The sample comprised Tregs from blood. The source of these receptors is a young man in good health. CDR3s include the opening cysteine and the closing phenylalanine or tryptophan. D genes are given only for firm matches. Size tells how often a clone was seen (once, few, many) or the class of an expanded clone, and some rows leave it out.

clone size	V gene	CDR3 length	D gene	J gene	CDR3 DNA	CDR3 protein
few	TRBV7-9	13	-	TRBJ2-1	TGTGCCAGCAGCTTAGCACGGGGGAATGAGCAGTTCTTC	CASSLARGNEQFF
-	TRBV30	16	TRBD1	TRBJ1-2	TGTGCCTGGAGCGGACAGGGGGGAGGGATAAACTATGGCTACACCTTC	CAWSGQGGGINYGYTF
-	TRBV5-1	15	TRBD2	TRBJ2-5	TGCGCCAGCAGCCCCCGTGGACTAGCGCATGAGACCCAGTACTTC	CASSPRGLAHETQYF
few	TRBV7-2	13	-	TRBJ1-2	TGTGCCAGCAGCCGAGGACAGCGCTATGGCTACACCTTC	CASSRGQRYGYTF
-	TRBV6-6	13	-	TRBJ2-3	TGTGCCAGCAGTTATCTGTCGTCAGATACGCAGTATTTT	CASSYLSSDTQYF
-	TRBV19	15	-	TRBJ1-5	TGTGCCAGTAGTATCGCTCACTATAGCAATCAGCCCCAGCATTTT	CASSIAHYSNQPQHF
-	TRBV30	11	-	TRBJ2-4	TGTGCCTTGACAGCGCTATCCATTCAGTACTTC	CALTALSIQYF
-	TRBV7-8	18	-	TRBJ1-5	TGTGCCAGCAGCTCAAAGGCAGGGACACCTCGTCGCAATCAGCCCCAGCATTTT	CASSSKAGTPRRNQPQHF
-	TRBV18	16	-	TRBJ2-5	TGTGCCAGCTCACCACCGTTTCAGGTCCGTGGGGAGACCCAGTACTTC	CASSPPFQVRGETQYF
-	TRBV6-1	13	TRBD1	TRBJ1-2	TGTGCCAGCAGTCCGGGACAGGGCCGGGGCTACACCTTC	CASSPGQGRGYTF
-	TRBV5-1	16	-	TRBJ2-3	TGCGCCAGCAGCTTGATTGGGGCCCGCGGCACAGATACGCAGTATTTT	CASSLIGARGTDTQYF
-	TRBV30	18	-	TRBJ1-2	TGTGCCTGGAACCCTCCTTCAGGGGCCGCGACTCAACATGGTGGCTACACCTTC	CAWNPPSGAATQHGGYTF
few	TRBV4-3	14	-	TRBJ1-1	TGCGCCAGCAGCCAAGAGGGCGGGGTTACTGAAGCTTTCTTT	CASSQEGGVTEAFF
-	TRBV6-5	15	-	TRBJ2-7	TGTGCCAGCAGTTTTTGGGGGGTCCAGGGCTACGAGCAGTACTTC	CASSFWGVQGYEQYF
-	TRBV5-1	13	-	TRBJ1-2	TGCGCCAGCAGCTTCGGACAGAACTATGGCTACACCTTC	CASSFGQNYGYTF
few	TRBV5-4	15	TRBD1	TRBJ1-1	TGTGCCAGCAGCCGGTCCCAGGGGGCGAACACTGAAGCTTTCTTT	CASSRSQGANTEAFF
-	TRBV28	14	TRBD2	TRBJ2-1	TGTGCCAGCAGGACTAGCGGGAGTTGGAATGAGCAGTTCTTC	CASRTSGSWNEQFF
few	TRBV10-3	14	-	TRBJ2-3	TGTGCCATCAGTGAACGCGCCTTCACAGATACGCAGTATTTT	CAISERAFTDTQYF
-	TRBV29-1	14	-	TRBJ2-1	TGCAGCGTTGTAGGGGACTTCTCCTACAATGAGCAGTTCTTC	CSVVGDFSYNEQFF
-	TRBV9	15	TRBD2	TRBJ2-1	TGTGCCAGCAGCGTCGGTAGCGGGAGGTTCAATGAGCAGTTCTTC	CASSVGSGRFNEQFF
-	TRBV28	14	-	TRBJ1-5	TGTGCCAGCAGTTTACAGGATTTCCATCAGCCCCAGCATTTT	CASSLQDFHQPQHF
-	TRBV28	16	TRBD2	TRBJ2-5	TGTGCCAGCAGTCCGTACTTGTCTAGCGGACAAGAGACCCAGTACTTC	CASSPYLSSGQETQYF
-	TRBV29-1	14	TRBD1	TRBJ2-7	TGCAGCGTCACGGGACAGGGGGGCTCCTACGAGCAGTACTTC	CSVTGQGGSYEQYF
-	TRBV7-2	13	TRBD1	TRBJ2-2	TGTGCCAGCAGGTCGACAGGGACCGGGGAGCTGTTTTTT	CASRSTGTGELFF
few	TRBV5-5	14	-	TRBJ1-2	TGTGCCAGCAGCTTGGAGGGAGTAGGCTATGGCTACACCTTC	CASSLEGVGYGYTF
-	TRBV7-3	13	TRBD2	TRBJ2-5	TGTGCCAGCAGCTTAATCGGGGGGGAGACCCAGTACTTC	CASSLIGGETQYF
-	TRBV2	15	-	TRBJ2-5	TGTGCCAGCAGTGAAAGCAGACTCCGATGGGAGACCCAGTACTTC	CASSESRLRWETQYF
few	TRBV4-2	15	TRBD2	TRBJ2-3	TGTGCCAGCAGCCAAGATGGACTAGCGAGAGATACGCAGTATTTT	CASSQDGLARDTQYF
-	TRBV4-3	13	-	TRBJ1-5	TGCGCCAGCAGCCAAGCTAAGTCTCGTCCCCAGCATTTT	CASSQAKSRPQHF
-	TRBV7-2	17	-	TRBJ1-5	TGTGCCAGCAGCCACACGAAGGGAGGATTGAGCAATCAGCCCCAGCATTTT	CASSHTKGGLSNQPQHF
-	TRBV7-3	14	-	TRBJ2-3	TGTGCCAGCAGCTTAGGGAAGGGGTCTTATCCGCAGTATTTT	CASSLGKGSYPQYF
-	TRBV5-6	14	TRBD1	TRBJ1-2	TGTGCCAGCCGCCGGACAGGGGTGAACTATGGCTACACCTTC	CASRRTGVNYGYTF
-	TRBV10-3	17	-	TRBJ1-5	TGTGCCATCAGTGAGTCAGCCCCATTCGAGAGCAATCAGCCCCAGCATTTT	CAISESAPFESNQPQHF
-	TRBV6-1	16	-	TRBJ1-1	TGTGCCAGCAGTGAAAGGGGCCCTCCCTGGTCCACTGAAGCTTTCTTT	CASSERGPPWSTEAFF
once	TRBV6-5	14	TRBD1	TRBJ2-1	TGTGCCAGCAGTTACTGGGGACAGCGTAATGAGCAGTTCTTC	CASSYWGQRNEQFF
-	TRBV7-2	14	-	TRBJ1-2	TGTGCCAGCAGCTTAGGGAGGGGCAACTATGGCTACACCTTC	CASSLGRGNYGYTF
few	TRBV7-9	16	TRBD1	TRBJ1-1	TGTGCCAGCAGCGGGGACAGGGAATTTTTGAACACTGAAGCTTTCTTT	CASSGDREFLNTEAFF
-	TRBV9	16	-	TRBJ2-7	TGTGCCAGCAGCGAGCTCCTTAAGTTAAGCTCCTACGAGCAGTACTTC	CASSELLKLSSYEQYF
-	TRBV5-6	15	-	TRBJ1-3	TGTGCCAGCAGCTTGGCAGGGGCAGCGGGAAACACCATATATTTT	CASSLAGAAGNTIYF
-	TRBV5-1	12	-	TRBJ1-2	TGCGCCAGCAGCTTGGGCGGTGCGAGCTACACCTTC	CASSLGGASYTF
few	TRBV30	15	TRBD2	TRBJ2-3	TGTGCCTGGACGAAGCGGGGGGGCCGGACAGATACGCAGTATTTT	CAWTKRGGRTDTQYF
-	TRBV7-9	14	-	TRBJ2-1	TGTGCCAGCAGCCCTCCAGGCTCCTACAATGAGCAGTTCTTC	CASSPPGSYNEQFF
-	TRBV4-3	13	-	TRBJ1-1	TGCGCCAGCAGCCAGCAGGGATACACTGAAGCTTTCTTT	CASSQQGYTEAFF